The entry that follows covers one T cell receptor beta chain sequence. This clonotype was detected a few times. The specificity of this receptor is unknown. No quality values exist for individual bases; no much larger clone is one base distant. These data belong to a study of early T cells in non-severe SARS-CoV-2 infection (dated by TCRdb to the early 2020s). General notes on the study: Because TCR sequencing was done on bulk RNA from unsorted whole blood, the alpha and beta chains could not be paired. Results and caveats for the whole study, not just this receptor: VDJdb matching was skewed toward anti-spike CD8 responses, so virus-specific expansions were likely underestimated and private and CD4 specificities were missed.

Set within a cohort of healthcare workers in London, UK, this nested case-control study involved weekly PCR testing of nasopharyngeal swabs along with blood sampling. Healthcare workers were recruited between 23 and 31 March 2020, during the week of the UK lockdown, and were followed weekly for up to roughly 16 weeks. The germline V gene encodes CDR1 DFQATT and CDR2 SNEGSKA (reference sequence). The CDR3 numbers 13 residues from cysteine through phenylalanine. The entry retains the CDR3 DNA only, 39 bases that are in frame from base 1. The V end loses 6 bases and the J end loses 5 bases, and a stretch of 14 bases separates them. Library preparation used 5' RACE. Sequenced using a NextSeq 500. Unique molecular identifiers were attached to individual cDNA molecules in the TCR library protocol so that sequencing error and PCR bias could be corrected. TCR alpha and beta chains were both sequenced, and the abundances of alpha and beta sequences in each sample were closely correlated with each other. For the original study's pipeline: Decombinator V4 was used to perform V gene, J gene and CDR3 annotation of TCR sequences. Expanded TCRs were defined as changing significantly between any two time points under a Poisson model with p below 0.0001. TCR abundances were normalised to the total number of TCRs sequenced per sample and expressed as counts per million. MAIT TCRs were defined by TRAV1-2 paired with TRAJ12, TRAJ20 or TRAJ33, and iNKT TCRs by TRAV10 paired with TRAJ18. VDJdb, accessed on 1 November 2021, was searched for TCRs annotated for CMV, EBV and SARS-CoV-2, and TCRs annotated for more than one antigen were excluded. TCRdb ran its own pipeline on the public reads, namely fastp trimming at Q25 and MiXCR clone calling, and kept in-frame beta chains. Rows with one shared CDR3 protein collapse into an entry with the most common genes and DNA. What appears here as the V and J calls and clone size reflects TCRdb's work, not the paper's. In this sample the table shows 60,000 to 75,000 distinct CDR3 sequences, approximately 10% of which occur a single time. In total, the top ten clones hold 4.5% to 7% of the sample.

The chain is encoded by TRBV20-1 joined to TRBJ2-1; no D gene call is confident. The material was whole blood, obtained at baseline. This receptor was obtained from an adult who was a healthcare worker with PCR-confirmed SARS-CoV-2 infection or an uninfected control (not recorded which). The CDR3 region reads CSAALVVNNEQFF. The bases are TGCAGTGCGGCCCTAGTAGTGAACAATGAGCAGTTCTTC.